What follows are 8 T cell receptor beta chains derived from one specimen sequenced in a study of prognosis after radiotherapy for stage I lung cancer (dated by TCRdb to about 2021). Sequencing was carried out with an Illumina HiSeq 3000. Two rounds of multiplex PCR were performed to amplify the TCR beta CDR3 region from genomic DNA. The first PCR round used primers specific to each TRBV and TRBJ gene, with sequences filed in Chinese patent CN105087789A. The public reads were quality trimmed at Q25 with fastp and then assembled into clones with MiXCR by TCRdb, keeping productive beta chains. Entries are consolidated by CDR3 protein sequence, retaining the most common genes and DNA. The sample table records 30,000 to 35,000 distinct CDR3 sequences; approximately 51% of these occur just once. More than 15% of the sample is taken by the ten largest. Sequencing was performed on PBMCs, taken before or after stereotactic body radiation therapy (not recorded which). Receptors originate from a donor older than 45 with non-small cell lung cancer.

In its sample, this clonotype was seen many times. This chain uses TRBV29-1 with TRBJ1-2; D unresolved. Looked up from germline, CDR1 is SQVTM and CDR2 is ANQGSEA. The CDR3 totals 13 residues. Trimming removed 7 bases at V and 8 bases at J, with 20 bases between. CDR3 in amino acids: CSATSLGMRGYTF. The CDR3 DNA reads as TGCAGCGCCACCTCCCTCGGGATGAGGGGCTACACCTTC.

This clonotype has ten or more counts. The V gene is TRBV7-8, the J gene TRBJ1-3, with D possibly TRBD1 on 5 matching bases. The CDR3 totals 16 residues. V was shortened by 5 bases and J by 1 base, with 15 bases between the two germline ends. Germline V gives CDR1 SGHVS, CDR2 FQNEAQ. CDR3 residues: CASSPGPHRSGNTIYF. The CDR3 coding sequence is TGTGCCAGCAGCCCAGGGCCGCATCGGTCTGGAAACACCATATATTTT.

This clonotype was counted many times. Just one base apart from a much larger clone, this may be a read error. The chain joins TRBV6-2 or TRBV6-3 to TRBJ1-5; 7 positions match TRBD1. Germline V gives CDR1 MNHEY, CDR2 SVGEGT. The junction had 10 bases not matched to a gene; V was cut back by 5 bases and J by 6 bases. This CDR3 region has 15 residues. The CDR3 DNA reads TGTGCCAGCAGTGTAAGCAGGGGGTCGAGTCAGCCCCAGCATTTT. It encodes CASSVSRGSSQPQHF.

This clonotype was seen ten or more times. This chain connects TRBV4-2 to TRBJ2-7; 8 nucleotides align to TRBD2. The CDR3 is 17 residues long. V shed 0 bases, J shed 2 bases, and the junction held 9 bases outside the gene matches. CDR1 LGHNA and CDR2 YNFKEQ come from the germline V gene. CDR3 protein: CASSQEVSTSGPYEQYF. The CDR3 bases are TGTGCCAGCAGCCAAGAAGTCTCCACTAGCGGACCCTACGAGCAGTACTTC.

V usage is TRBV28 and J usage is TRBJ2-2, with a weak D call TRBD1 (6 bases). V lost 8 bases, J lost 0 bases, and 10 bases lay in between. The CDR3 covers 14 residues. Germline-derived CDR1 and CDR2 are MDHEN and SYDVKM. CDR3 nucleotides: TGTGCCAGCGGGGGCCTTTCGAACACCGGGGAGCTGTTTTTT. It specifies CASGGLSNTGELFF.

For this clonotype: A much bigger clone sits one base away, suggesting this may be a read error. V and J are TRBV6-2 or TRBV6-3 and TRBJ2-6; D may match TRBD1 or TRBD2 (5 bases each). Germline V lookup: CDR1 MNHEY, CDR2 SVGEGT. CDR3 length equals 13 residues. CDR3 amino acids: CASKPYGASVLTF. DNA of the CDR3: TGTGCCAGCAAACCATACGGGGCCAGCGTCCTGACTTTC.

The genes are TRBV24-1 and TRBJ2-1; perhaps D is TRBD1 or TRBD2 (5 bases each). Trimming removed 7 bases from V and 6 bases from J, with 24 bases in between. This CDR3 has 17 residues. Germline V CDR1 and CDR2: KGHDR, SFDVKD. The CDR3 region is CATSLGGAPEPVNEQFF. The CDR3 coding sequence is TGTGCCACCAGCCTTGGGGGAGCGCCAGAGCCGGTCAATGAGCAGTTCTTC.

This clonotype was picked up many times. The V and J genes are TRBV12-5 and TRBJ2-7, with D possibly matching TRBD2 (5 bases). This CDR3 is built from 13 residues. Per the germline V gene, CDR1 is LGHNT and CDR2 is FRNRAP. V lost 1 base to trimming and J lost 6 bases, with 10 bases between them. This CDR3 reads CASGLDLASEQYF. DNA for the CDR3: TGTGCTAGTGGTTTGGACCTAGCAAGCGAGCAGTACTTC.